These T cell receptor beta chains were read from a single sample in a study of T-cell reconstitution after alpha-beta-depleted transplantation in children. One entry per CDR3 protein, called by TCRdb with MiXCR from the PCR reads. The sample lists about 440,000 distinct CDR3 sequences; around 46% were seen once. Sequences were derived from PBMCs, sampled before TCRalphabeta/CD19-depleted stem cell transplant. The receptor source for this set is a girl aged 2-10 years with aplastic anemia, due to receive a stem cell transplant. CDR3s include the opening cysteine and the closing phenylalanine or tryptophan. A D gene is named only where the DNA matches it firmly. The size of a clone is reported for some rows only, either as once, few or many, or as a class for expanded clones.

J gene: TRBJ2-3
V gene: TRBV28
D gene: -
clone size: -
CDR3 DNA: TGTGCCAGCAGTTTACCCACCAGAAAAACCACAGATACGCAGTATTTT
CDR3 protein: CASSLPTRKTTDTQYF

J gene: TRBJ2-5
V gene: TRBV4-1
D gene: TRBD2
clone size: -
CDR3 DNA: TGCGCCAGCAGCCAAAATGCCTTTAGCGGGGATGGAGAGACCCAGTACTTC
CDR3 protein: CASSQNAFSGDGETQYF

J gene: TRBJ1-5
V gene: TRBV20-1
D gene: TRBD1
clone size: -
CDR3 DNA: TGCAGTGCTAGCCCCCTGGGACAGGGAAGCAATCAGCCCCAGCATTTT
CDR3 protein: CSASPLGQGSNQPQHF

J gene: TRBJ2-5
V gene: TRBV29-1
D gene: -
clone size: -
CDR3 DNA: TGCAGCGTTGAACAGACAGCCCAAGAGACCCAGTACTTC
CDR3 protein: CSVEQTAQETQYF

J gene: TRBJ2-1
V gene: TRBV3-1
D gene: TRBD2
clone size: many
CDR3 DNA: TGTGCCAGCAGCCAAGGGACTAGCGGGGCCCCCGATGAGCAGTTCTTC
CDR3 protein: CASSQGTSGAPDEQFF

J gene: TRBJ2-5
V gene: TRBV7-2
D gene: TRBD2
clone size: many
CDR3 DNA: TGTGCCAGCAGCTCAGGGCGCGGGGGGGGTCGGACCCAGTACTTC
CDR3 protein: CASSSGRGGGRTQYF

J gene: TRBJ2-5
V gene: TRBV4-1
D gene: -
clone size: -
CDR3 DNA: TGCGCCAGCAGCCATACGACAAACGAACAAGAGACCCAGTACTTC
CDR3 protein: CASSHTTNEQETQYF

J gene: TRBJ2-1
V gene: TRBV7-2
D gene: TRBD2
clone size: many
CDR3 DNA: TGTGCCAGCAGCCCTCTCGGACTAGCGGGAGGGGAGCAGTTCTTC
CDR3 protein: CASSPLGLAGGEQFF

J gene: TRBJ2-1
V gene: TRBV20-1
D gene: TRBD2
clone size: -
CDR3 DNA: TGCAGTGCTAGAGTCGAGGGACTAGCGAACAATGAGCAGTTCTTC
CDR3 protein: CSARVEGLANNEQFF

J gene: TRBJ2-3
V gene: TRBV29-1
D gene: TRBD2
clone size: -
CDR3 DNA: TGCAGCGTTCCGCGGGAGGCTACAGATACGCAGTATTTT
CDR3 protein: CSVPREATDTQYF

J gene: TRBJ2-5
V gene: TRBV29-1
D gene: TRBD2
clone size: few
CDR3 DNA: TGCAGCGTGGTACCGGGACTAGCGGGAACAAGACCAATAGAGACCCAGTACTTC
CDR3 protein: CSVVPGLAGTRPIETQYF

J gene: TRBJ2-5
V gene: TRBV29-1
D gene: -
clone size: once
CDR3 DNA: TGCAGCGTTGGCAGGGGTGGGGAGACCCAGTACTTC
CDR3 protein: CSVGRGGETQYF

J gene: TRBJ2-5
V gene: TRBV29-1
D gene: -
clone size: -
CDR3 DNA: TGCAGCGTTGAGGACACTAGCCTAGAGACCCAGTACTTC
CDR3 protein: CSVEDTSLETQYF

J gene: TRBJ2-3
V gene: TRBV5-1
D gene: -
clone size: -
CDR3 DNA: TGCGCCAGCAGCTATTACACAGATACGCAGTATTTT
CDR3 protein: CASSYYTDTQYF

J gene: TRBJ2-2
V gene: TRBV7-9
D gene: -
clone size: -
CDR3 DNA: TGTGCCAGCAGCAACCCAGAGGGGAGGACCGGGGAGCTGTTTTTT
CDR3 protein: CASSNPEGRTGELFF

J gene: TRBJ2-7
V gene: TRBV20-1
D gene: -
clone size: -
CDR3 DNA: TGCAGTGCTAGTTCTGCGGAGCAATACGAGCAGTACTTC
CDR3 protein: CSASSAEQYEQYF

J gene: TRBJ1-1
V gene: TRBV7-2
D gene: -
clone size: -
CDR3 DNA: TGTGCCAGCAGCTTATCAAAGGGGATTGACACTGAAGCTTTCTTT
CDR3 protein: CASSLSKGIDTEAFF

J gene: TRBJ1-2
V gene: TRBV28
D gene: -
clone size: -
CDR3 DNA: TGTGCCAGCAGTTTAGACCCGTTCGGCTACACCTTC
CDR3 protein: CASSLDPFGYTF

J gene: TRBJ2-7
V gene: TRBV12-3/TRBV12-4
D gene: -
clone size: once
CDR3 DNA: TGTGCCAGCGCCTGGGGCTACTCCTACGAGCAGTACTTC
CDR3 protein: CASAWGYSYEQYF

J gene: TRBJ2-1
V gene: TRBV29-1
D gene: TRBD2
clone size: many
CDR3 DNA: TGCAGCGTTTATTCAGGACTAGCGGGAGATTCACCCTACAATGAGCAGTTCTTC
CDR3 protein: CSVYSGLAGDSPYNEQFF

J gene: TRBJ2-4
V gene: TRBV15
D gene: -
clone size: -
CDR3 DNA: TGTGCCACCAGCAGACAACAAGGACCCAAGGACATTCAGTACTTC
CDR3 protein: CATSRQQGPKDIQYF

J gene: TRBJ1-2
V gene: TRBV5-1
D gene: -
clone size: -
CDR3 DNA: TGCGCCAGCAGCTTGTCGGGCACGGGACACGGGGGGCGTCAGTATGGCTACACCTTC
CDR3 protein: CASSLSGTGHGGRQYGYTF

J gene: TRBJ2-3
V gene: TRBV5-1
D gene: -
clone size: -
CDR3 DNA: TGCGCCAGCAGCTTGGCGGAGGGAGATACGCAGTATTTT
CDR3 protein: CASSLAEGDTQYF

J gene: TRBJ2-7
V gene: TRBV20-1
D gene: TRBD2
clone size: -
CDR3 DNA: TGCAGTGCTAGATCTGGGAGCGGGAGGATCTACGAGCAGTACTTC
CDR3 protein: CSARSGSGRIYEQYF

J gene: TRBJ2-1
V gene: TRBV9
D gene: TRBD2
clone size: many
CDR3 DNA: TGTGCCAGCAGCTTACGGACTAGCTCCGGGGGCAATGAGCAGTTCTTC
CDR3 protein: CASSLRTSSGGNEQFF

J gene: TRBJ2-7
V gene: TRBV20-1
D gene: -
clone size: -
CDR3 DNA: TGCAGTGCTGGCCGGGACATCTACTACGAGCAGTACTTC
CDR3 protein: CSAGRDIYYEQYF

J gene: TRBJ2-2
V gene: TRBV14
D gene: TRBD2
clone size: many
CDR3 DNA: TGTGCCAGCAGCCGGACTAGCGGGAGCACCGGGGAGCTGTTTTTT
CDR3 protein: CASSRTSGSTGELFF

J gene: TRBJ2-1
V gene: TRBV10-3
D gene: TRBD2
clone size: -
CDR3 DNA: TGTGCCATCAGTGGGACTAGCGGGAGAGGTAATGAGCAGTTCTTC
CDR3 protein: CAISGTSGRGNEQFF

J gene: TRBJ2-2
V gene: TRBV29-1
D gene: -
clone size: -
CDR3 DNA: TGCAGCGTTGTGAGCGGGTGGGGGACCGGGGAGCTGTTTTTT
CDR3 protein: CSVVSGWGTGELFF

J gene: TRBJ2-1
V gene: TRBV20-1
D gene: TRBD2
clone size: few
CDR3 DNA: TGCAGTGCTGCCTCACTAGCGGGAGTCCAAAATGAGCAGTTCTTC
CDR3 protein: CSAASLAGVQNEQFF

J gene: TRBJ2-1
V gene: TRBV7-2
D gene: -
clone size: many
CDR3 DNA: TGTGCCAGCAGCTTTGGTTTCGGAGAGCAGTTCTTC
CDR3 protein: CASSFGFGEQFF

J gene: TRBJ1-1
V gene: TRBV6-1
D gene: TRBD1
clone size: many
CDR3 DNA: TGTGCCAGCAGCATCACAGGGGTGGCCACTGAAGCTTTCTTT
CDR3 protein: CASSITGVATEAFF

J gene: TRBJ1-4
V gene: TRBV12-3/TRBV12-4
D gene: TRBD1
clone size: few
CDR3 DNA: TGTGCCAGCAGTTTAAGGCAGGGGGGAAAACTGTTTTTT
CDR3 protein: CASSLRQGGKLFF

J gene: TRBJ2-1
V gene: TRBV6-5
D gene: -
clone size: many
CDR3 DNA: TGTGCCAGCAGTTCCGAGCGGATTAGCTCCTACAATGAGCAGTTCTTC
CDR3 protein: CASSSERISSYNEQFF

J gene: TRBJ2-3
V gene: TRBV2
D gene: TRBD2
clone size: few
CDR3 DNA: TGTGCCAGCAGTGGGGGACTAGCGGGAGAAACAGATACGCAGTATTTT
CDR3 protein: CASSGGLAGETDTQYF

J gene: TRBJ2-3
V gene: TRBV5-1
D gene: TRBD2
clone size: -
CDR3 DNA: TGCGCCAGCAGCCCCGTAACGGGAGGGGGCACAGATACGCAGTATTTT
CDR3 protein: CASSPVTGGGTDTQYF

J gene: TRBJ2-3
V gene: TRBV2
D gene: -
clone size: -
CDR3 DNA: TGTGCCAGCAGTGCTAGGGCAGATACGCAGTATTTT
CDR3 protein: CASSARADTQYF

J gene: TRBJ2-1
V gene: TRBV5-1
D gene: -
clone size: many
CDR3 DNA: TGCGCCAGCAGCTTGGTAGGAGGCTGGGGCTCCTACAATGAGCAGTTCTTC
CDR3 protein: CASSLVGGWGSYNEQFF

J gene: TRBJ2-5
V gene: TRBV12-3/TRBV12-4
D gene: TRBD2
clone size: few
CDR3 DNA: TGTGCCAGCGCTGGGGGGGGAGAGACCCAGTACTTC
CDR3 protein: CASAGGGETQYF

J gene: TRBJ2-5
V gene: TRBV12-3/TRBV12-4
D gene: -
clone size: many
CDR3 DNA: TGTGCCAGCAAACAGGACATAAAAGAGACCCAGTACTTC
CDR3 protein: CASKQDIKETQYF

J gene: TRBJ2-7
V gene: TRBV3-1
D gene: -
clone size: few
CDR3 DNA: TGTGCCAGCAGCCCGTTGACGGTACCCTACGAGCAGTACTTC
CDR3 protein: CASSPLTVPYEQYF

J gene: TRBJ2-5
V gene: TRBV7-9
D gene: TRBD2
clone size: many
CDR3 DNA: TGTGCCAGCAGCTTGGGGCGGGAGTCCCAAGAGACCCAGTACTTC
CDR3 protein: CASSLGRESQETQYF

J gene: TRBJ2-7
V gene: TRBV27
D gene: TRBD1
clone size: few
CDR3 DNA: TGTGCCAGCAGGATTGGGACAGGGGGCTCCTACGAGCAGTACTTC
CDR3 protein: CASRIGTGGSYEQYF

J gene: TRBJ2-3
V gene: TRBV7-6
D gene: -
clone size: -
CDR3 DNA: TGTGCCAGCAGCCAGACTCTTAGCACAGATACGCAGTATTTT
CDR3 protein: CASSQTLSTDTQYF

J gene: TRBJ2-2
V gene: TRBV5-1
D gene: -
clone size: many
CDR3 DNA: TGCGCCAGCAGCTTGCAGCCCATCGGGACGAACACCGGGGAGCTGTTTTTT
CDR3 protein: CASSLQPIGTNTGELFF

J gene: TRBJ1-5
V gene: TRBV27
D gene: -
clone size: -
CDR3 DNA: TGTGCCAGCAGTTTAATATTCACAGGGAATCAGCCCCAGCATTTT
CDR3 protein: CASSLIFTGNQPQHF

J gene: TRBJ2-3
V gene: TRBV6-1
D gene: TRBD2
clone size: few
CDR3 DNA: TGTGCCAGCAGTGAGGCGGGAGACGAAGATACGCAGTATTTT
CDR3 protein: CASSEAGDEDTQYF

J gene: TRBJ2-2
V gene: TRBV7-6
D gene: -
clone size: -
CDR3 DNA: TGTGCCAGCAGCTTAGGTCACTCCGTAGCCGGGGAGCTGTTTTTT
CDR3 protein: CASSLGHSVAGELFF

J gene: TRBJ2-2
V gene: TRBV27
D gene: -
clone size: -
CDR3 DNA: TGTGCCAGCAGTTTACGACGGGCCGGGGAGCTGTTTTTT
CDR3 protein: CASSLRRAGELFF

J gene: TRBJ2-2
V gene: TRBV19
D gene: TRBD1
clone size: many
CDR3 DNA: TGTGCCAGTAGTCGCCCGGGACAGGGGACGGGAGGGGAGCTGTTTTTT
CDR3 protein: CASSRPGQGTGGELFF

J gene: TRBJ2-1
V gene: TRBV20-1
D gene: TRBD2
clone size: few
CDR3 DNA: TGCAGTGCTAGGACTAGCGGGAACGGCCTCTACAATGAGCAGTTCTTC
CDR3 protein: CSARTSGNGLYNEQFF

J gene: TRBJ2-2
V gene: TRBV19
D gene: -
clone size: -
CDR3 DNA: TGTGCCAGTAGTACCACGTATGCTTGGTGGCCACCGAACACCGGGGAGCTGTTTTTT
CDR3 protein: CASSTTYAWWPPNTGELFF

J gene: TRBJ1-5
V gene: TRBV5-1
D gene: -
clone size: many
CDR3 DNA: TGCGCCAGCAGCCTGAACTTTGATCGGAATCAGCCCCAGCATTTT
CDR3 protein: CASSLNFDRNQPQHF

J gene: TRBJ2-7
V gene: TRBV11-2
D gene: TRBD1
clone size: -
CDR3 DNA: TGTGCCAGCAGCTTTCTGACAGGGGATTCCTACGAGCAGTACTTC
CDR3 protein: CASSFLTGDSYEQYF

J gene: TRBJ2-1
V gene: TRBV3-1
D gene: TRBD1
clone size: -
CDR3 DNA: TGTGCCTGCAGCCAATTAGCCGGGACAGGGACTTACAATGAGCAGTTCTTC
CDR3 protein: CACSQLAGTGTYNEQFF

J gene: TRBJ1-6
V gene: TRBV30
D gene: -
clone size: -
CDR3 DNA: TGTGCCTGGAGCCCATTCGAAGGGCGGTTTACACCCCTCCACTTT
CDR3 protein: CAWSPFEGRFTPLHF

J gene: TRBJ2-3
V gene: TRBV20-1
D gene: TRBD2
clone size: few
CDR3 DNA: TGCAGTGCTAGAAGGCTAGCGGGAGGCACAGATACGCAGTATTTT
CDR3 protein: CSARRLAGGTDTQYF

J gene: TRBJ1-3
V gene: TRBV5-1
D gene: -
clone size: many
CDR3 DNA: TGCGCCAGCACCGACCCTGACAGGCCGCCGGGCGGAAACACCATATATTTT
CDR3 protein: CASTDPDRPPGGNTIYF

J gene: TRBJ1-5
V gene: TRBV5-5
D gene: -
clone size: many
CDR3 DNA: TGTGCCAGCAGCTTGACAGGGAACAATCAGCCCCAGCATTTT
CDR3 protein: CASSLTGNNQPQHF